This record looks at one T cell receptor beta chain sequence and its context. Trimming removed 5 bases from V and 6 bases from J; junction bases left unmatched: 9. CDR3 size: 15 residues. Germline V CDR1 and CDR2: MDHEN, SYDVKM. The data were obtained in a study of blood T cell repertoires in COVID-19. Study details: Acute and convalescent COVID-19 specimens originated in the United States, Italy and Spain. In each case, the material was cDNA or gDNA derived from T cells, B-cell-depleted T cells, or PBMCs.

Profiled with immunoSEQ multiplex PCR; TCRdb holds only in-frame clones, not every one. The sample lists about 150,000 clones; around nine tenths were seen once. Specimen: peripheral blood. J is TRBJ2-1 and V is TRBV28; 8 bases map to TRBD1. This TCR was sampled from a woman in her seventies with acute or convalescent COVID-19. The CDR3 spells CASSQNGQGSNEQFF. CDR3 coding DNA: TGTGCCAGCAGTCAAAACGGACAGGGCTCCAATGAGCAGTTCTTC.